This T cell receptor (beta chain) was obtained from a study of STAT5B mutations in CD4+ large granular lymphocyte leukemia. The repertoire was sequenced with immunoSEQ multiplex PCR; TCRdb's copy has only in-frame clones and lacks some. Among approximately 33,000 clones, less than 70% were seen once, and the ten largest hold approximately 2.5%. This CDR3 is 15 amino acids long. The germline CDR1 and CDR2 sequences are MGHRA and YSYEKL. The junction had 2 bases not matched to a gene; V was cut back by 0 bases and J by 7 bases. V gene TRBV4-1 combines with J gene TRBJ1-4; the match to TRBD1 covers 10 bases. The clonotype comes from a human donor in good health. Sequenced: CD4+ T cells from blood buffy coats. The CDR3 protein is CASSQDGTGVEKLFF. The CDR3 region has the DNA TGCGCCAGCAGCCAAGACGGGACAGGGGTTGAAAAACTGTTTTTT.